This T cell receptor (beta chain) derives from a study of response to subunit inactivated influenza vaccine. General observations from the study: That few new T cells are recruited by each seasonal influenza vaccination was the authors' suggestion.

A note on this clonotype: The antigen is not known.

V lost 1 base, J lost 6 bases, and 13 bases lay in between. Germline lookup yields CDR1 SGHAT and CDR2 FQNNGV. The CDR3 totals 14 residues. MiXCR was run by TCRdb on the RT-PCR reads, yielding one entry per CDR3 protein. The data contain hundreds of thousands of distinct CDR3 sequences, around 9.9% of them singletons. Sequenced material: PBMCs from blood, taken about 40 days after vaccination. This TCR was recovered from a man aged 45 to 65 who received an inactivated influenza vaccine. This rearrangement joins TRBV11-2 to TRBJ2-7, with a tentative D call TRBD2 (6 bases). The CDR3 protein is CASSLVWRAGEQYF. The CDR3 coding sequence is TGTGCCAGCAGCTTAGTGTGGAGGGCGGGCGAGCAGTACTTC.